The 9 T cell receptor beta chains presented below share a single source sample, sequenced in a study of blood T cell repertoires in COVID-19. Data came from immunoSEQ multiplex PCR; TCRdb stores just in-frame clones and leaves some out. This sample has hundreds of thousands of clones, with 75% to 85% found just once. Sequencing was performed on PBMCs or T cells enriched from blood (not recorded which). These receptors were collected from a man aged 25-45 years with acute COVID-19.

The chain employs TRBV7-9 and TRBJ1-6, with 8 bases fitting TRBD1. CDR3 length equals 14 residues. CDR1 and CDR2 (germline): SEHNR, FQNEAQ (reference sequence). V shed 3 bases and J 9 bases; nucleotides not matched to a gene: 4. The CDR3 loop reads CASSFDRGGSPLHF. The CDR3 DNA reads TGTGCCAGCAGCTTTGACAGGGGCGGTTCACCCCTCCACTTT.

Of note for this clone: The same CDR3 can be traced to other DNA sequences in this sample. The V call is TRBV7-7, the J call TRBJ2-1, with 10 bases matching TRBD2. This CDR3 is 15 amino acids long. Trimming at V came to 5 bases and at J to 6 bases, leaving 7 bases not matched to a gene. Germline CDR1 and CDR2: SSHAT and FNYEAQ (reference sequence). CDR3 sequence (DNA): TGTGCCAGCAGCCTTGCAGCGGGGGGGCTCAATGAGCAGTTCTTC. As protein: CASSLAAGGLNEQFF.

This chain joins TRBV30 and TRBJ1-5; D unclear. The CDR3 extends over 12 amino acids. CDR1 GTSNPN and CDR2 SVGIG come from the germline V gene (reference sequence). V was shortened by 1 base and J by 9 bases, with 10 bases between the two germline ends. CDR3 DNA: TGTGCCTGGAGTGACGCCCTCAGGCCCCAGCATTTT. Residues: CAWSDALRPQHF.

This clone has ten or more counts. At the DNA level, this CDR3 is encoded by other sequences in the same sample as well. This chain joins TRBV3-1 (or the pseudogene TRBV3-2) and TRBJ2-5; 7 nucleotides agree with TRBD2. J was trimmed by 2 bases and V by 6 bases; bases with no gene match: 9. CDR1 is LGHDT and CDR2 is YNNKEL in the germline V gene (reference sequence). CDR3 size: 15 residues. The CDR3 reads CASRWGSGLQETQYF. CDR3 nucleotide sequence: TGTGCCAGCAGATGGGGTAGCGGGCTTCAAGAGACCCAGTACTTC.

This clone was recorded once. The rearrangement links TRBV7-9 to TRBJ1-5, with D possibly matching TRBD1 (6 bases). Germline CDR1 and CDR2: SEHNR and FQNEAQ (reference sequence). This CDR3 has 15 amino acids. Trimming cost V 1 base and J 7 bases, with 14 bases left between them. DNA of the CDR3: TGTGCCAGCAGCTTAGGAGGGGGGGGGAGCCAGCCCCAGCATTTT. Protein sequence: CASSLGGGGSQPQHF.

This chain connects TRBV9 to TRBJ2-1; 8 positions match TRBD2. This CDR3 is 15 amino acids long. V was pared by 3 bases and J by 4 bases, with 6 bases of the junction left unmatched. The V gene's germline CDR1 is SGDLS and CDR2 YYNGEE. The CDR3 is CASSGQRGQYNEQFF. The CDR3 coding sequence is TGTGCCAGCAGCGGGCAGCGGGGGCAATACAATGAGCAGTTCTTC.

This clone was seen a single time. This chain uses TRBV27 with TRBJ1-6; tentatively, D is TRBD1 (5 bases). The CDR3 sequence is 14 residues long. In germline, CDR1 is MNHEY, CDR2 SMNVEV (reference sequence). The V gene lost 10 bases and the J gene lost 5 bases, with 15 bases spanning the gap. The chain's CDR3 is CATSSRANNSPLHF. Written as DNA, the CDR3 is TGTGCCACTTCTTCCAGGGCGAATAATTCACCCCTCCACTTT.

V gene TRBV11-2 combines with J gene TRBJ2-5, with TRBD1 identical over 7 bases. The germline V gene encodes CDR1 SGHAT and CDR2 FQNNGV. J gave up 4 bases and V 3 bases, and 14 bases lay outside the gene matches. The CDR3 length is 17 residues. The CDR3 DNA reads TGTGCCAGCAGCTTTCTACAGGGGAAAGCTGACCGAGAGACCCAGTACTTC. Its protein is CASSFLQGKADRETQYF.

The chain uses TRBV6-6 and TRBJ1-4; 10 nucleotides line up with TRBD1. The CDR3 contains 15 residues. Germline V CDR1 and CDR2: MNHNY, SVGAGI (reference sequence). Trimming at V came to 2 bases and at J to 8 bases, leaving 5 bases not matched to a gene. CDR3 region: CASSYRDRGSEKLFF. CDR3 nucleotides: TGTGCCAGCAGTTACCGGGACAGGGGAAGCGAAAAACTGTTTTTT.